Included here is one TCR beta chain sequence, with context. The target of this receptor is not known. No much larger clonotype is one base removed from it; base qualities were not supplied. The cysteine opens and the phenylalanine closes a CDR3 of 17 amino acids. The sequence is cut down to CDR3 DNA, 51 bases in frame from base 1. The entry originates in a study of T cell responses to AZD1222 COVID-19 vaccine (dated by TCRdb to the early 2020s). Study-level background: AZD1222 recipients whose second dose came at about 4 weeks and those whose second dose came at about 12 weeks were combined into one group, since spike-specific TCR depth and breadth did not differ between the two schedules. A total of approximately 250 trial participants underwent TCR sequencing, of whom 200 to 220 had received two doses of AZD1222 and some 26 had received two doses of the MenACWY control vaccine. Trial participants were enrolled by age into subgroups of 18-55, 56-69 and 70-plus years, and around 150, 28 and 57 TCR-sequenced participants, respectively, were included in these subgroups. Study-level results and caveats: Vaccine-associated CD4 TCRs spanned the whole spike protein, with dominant responses in regions 160-218 and 743-854. Spike-specific TCR breadth and depth rose significantly after two AZD1222 doses compared with day 0 and with MenACWY recipients. Reportedly, close to half of the unique spike-specific TCRs recognized epitopes lying outside the regions that are mutated in the B.1.351 and B.1.1.7 variants. Only five or six AZD1222 recipients were SARS-CoV-2 seropositive at baseline, limiting conclusions about previously exposed vaccinees. Because no samples from the day 14 peak response were available, repertoires could be characterized only after the peak T cell response. The 56-69-year group was small, and its depth increase did not reach significance, likely because of low power. Participants were mostly white British and included more females than males, and it was suggested by the authors that clonal diversity may have been underestimated.

What the time point label conveys for this sample: baseline before first vaccination. Samples from vaccinated people were obtained from the UK trials COV001 and COV002, which included a single-blind randomized controlled phase 2/3 trial of AZD1222 (ChAdOx1 nCoV-19) in healthy adults. Trial participant PBMC samples were collected at day 0 and day 28 after the second dose for TCRbeta chain sequencing. The CDR3 regions of human TCRbeta chains were analyzed by immunosequencing. As for how the authors treated the data: Repertoire TCRs were matched against a reference library of SARS-CoV-2-specific TCRs generated with the MIRA antigen-specificity platform. Breadth meant the fraction of unique TCRs that were SARS-CoV-2-associated, whereas depth meant the fraction of total T cells that were SARS-CoV-2-associated. Using the MIRA data, each spike-specific TCR was assigned both to the spike region to which the TCR was reactive and to a CD4 or CD8 class. Log10-transformed breadth and depth values were compared by one-way ANOVA with Sidak's multiple comparisons tests. Drawn from immuneACCESS, this table holds only the in-frame rearrangements with V and J called that TCRdb kept. Clones are partly lost; checked studies trace under half to an unresolved V gene and leave the rest unexplained. That table furnishes V, J and clone size, whereas the DNA furnished D and trimming. Counted in this sample were about 150,000 clones; 75% to 95% of them appeared once. In total, the top ten clones hold approximately 2.9% of the sample.

This TCR derives from an adult in good health. Recombination connected TRBV21-1 to TRBJ1-2. TRBV21-1 is deemed a pseudogene. The starting material was peripheral blood, obtained on day 0 of AZD1222 vaccination. The DNA is as follows: TGTGCCAGCAGCAAAGATGAATCGGAACTACCCCGCTATGGCTACACCTTC. It is translated as CASSKDESELPRYGYTF.